A selection of T cell receptor beta chains follows, all from one sample in a study of control samples from healthy donors and cancer patients. Produced via immunoSEQ multiplex PCR; TCRdb's table is partial and in-frame only. Seen here are roughly 140,000 clones, roughly 92% observed once, and the top ten hold over 2%. Sample: blood. Receptors were obtained from a man aged 45-65 years in good health. The CDR3 runs from the conserved cysteine through the conserved F or W. D genes are given only for firm matches. The size entry is marked missing in some rows and otherwise reads once, few, many or a size class.

d_call | clone_size | j_call | v_call | cdr3_aa | cdr3_nt
NA | NA | TRBJ2-5 | TRBV3-1/TRBV3-2 | CASSQDLTEGETQYF | TGTGCCAGCAGCCAAGACTTAACAGAAGGGGAGACCCAGTACTTC
TRBD2 | NA | TRBJ2-1 | TRBV27 | CASSLGLAGVGNEQFF | TGTGCCAGCAGTTTGGGACTAGCGGGAGTGGGGAATGAGCAGTTCTTC
NA | once | TRBJ2-3 | TRBV19 | CASSPFGGSLTDTQYF | TGTGCCAGTAGTCCATTCGGGGGTTCCCTCACAGATACGCAGTATTTT
NA | NA | TRBJ1-2 | TRBV11-2 | CASSLQTVYHGYTF | TGTGCCAGCAGCCTGCAGACAGTCTACCATGGCTACACCTTC
NA | few | TRBJ1-2 | TRBV6-5 | CASSSRYGYTF | TGTGCCAGCAGTTCCCGTTATGGCTACACCTTC
TRBD1 | NA | TRBJ2-7 | TRBV5-1 | CASSLGQHSYEQYF | TGCGCCAGCAGCCTGGGACAGCACTCCTACGAGCAGTACTTC
NA | NA | TRBJ1-1 | TRBV30 | CALQRGVNTEAFF | TGTGCCTTACAACGTGGGGTGAACACTGAAGCTTTCTTT
NA | NA | TRBJ1-1 | TRBV3-1/TRBV3-2 | CATRQSGVNTEAFF | TGTGCCACGAGGCAGTCGGGCGTGAACACTGAAGCTTTCTTT
TRBD1 | NA | TRBJ2-7 | TRBV19 | CASSQPGQYSYEQYF | TGTGCCAGTAGCCAACCGGGACAGTACTCCTACGAGCAGTACTTC
TRBD1 | NA | TRBJ1-4 | TRBV24-1 | CATSDATGEREKLFF | TGTGCCACCAGTGATGCGACAGGGGAAAGAGAAAAACTGTTTTTT
NA | NA | TRBJ2-3 | TRBV5-1 | CASSAEGARTDTQYF | TGCGCCAGCAGCGCGGAGGGGGCTCGCACAGATACGCAGTATTTT
NA | NA | TRBJ1-1 | TRBV5-1 | CASSLQGGNTEAFF | TGCGCCAGCAGCTTGCAGGGTGGGAACACTGAAGCTTTCTTT
NA | NA | TRBJ1-2 | TRBV20-1 | CSARRGIGYTF | TGCAGTGCTAGAAGAGGGATTGGCTACACCTTC
TRBD2 | NA | TRBJ2-1 | TRBV6-7 | CASRALAGGSYNEQFF | TGTGCCAGCAGAGCCTTAGCGGGAGGCTCCTACAATGAGCAGTTCTTC
NA | NA | TRBJ1-2 | TRBV6-5 | CASSSVSGKLNYGYTF | TGTGCCAGCAGTTCCGTATCAGGAAAACTCAACTATGGCTACACCTTC
NA | NA | TRBJ1-6 | TRBV10-2 | CASSRGGDNSPLHF | TGCGCCAGCAGCAGGGGCGGGGATAATTCACCCCTCCACTTT
TRBD1 | NA | TRBJ1-1 | TRBV27 | CASRGQGLYTEAFF | TGTGCCAGCCGGGGACAGGGCTTGTACACTGAAGCTTTCTTT
TRBD2 | NA | TRBJ2-7 | TRBV27 | CASSLRLAGFDPYEQYF | TGTGCCAGCAGTTTACGGCTAGCGGGCTTTGATCCCTACGAGCAGTACTTC
NA | NA | TRBJ1-6 | TRBV15 | CATSRDQAVGSPLHF | TGTGCCACCAGCAGAGATCAGGCTGTAGGTTCACCCCTCCACTTT
TRBD1 | NA | TRBJ2-1 | TRBV29-1 | CSVEEGRGLSYNEQFF | TGCAGCGTTGAAGAAGGAAGGGGGCTCTCCTACAATGAGCAGTTCTTC
NA | NA | TRBJ1-1 | TRBV6-5 | CASRKGGNMNTEAFF | TGTGCCAGCAGGAAGGGTGGGAACATGAACACTGAAGCTTTCTTT
TRBD1 | NA | TRBJ2-7 | TRBV23-1 | CASSKPGQGTYEQYF | TGCGCCAGCAGTAAACCCGGACAGGGTACCTACGAGCAGTACTTC
NA | once | TRBJ2-1 | TRBV27 | CASSPREPTSYNEQFF | TGTGCCAGCAGCCCACGGGAACCTACCTCCTACAATGAGCAGTTCTTC
TRBD2 | NA | TRBJ2-1 | TRBV7-9 | CASSLRPAGGNEQFF | TGTGCCAGCAGCTTGAGGCCCGCGGGAGGAAATGAGCAGTTCTTC
NA | NA | TRBJ2-7 | TRBV30 | CAWSVVGIRREQYF | TGTGCCTGGAGTGTTGTGGGGATTCGGCGGGAGCAGTACTTC
NA | NA | TRBJ1-1 | TRBV7-2 | CASSRTVVEAFF | TGTGCCAGCAGCCGGACGGTAGTTGAAGCTTTCTTT
NA | once | TRBJ1-1 | TRBV6-5 | CASSYSFGQIGEAFF | TGTGCCAGCAGTTACTCGTTCGGCCAGATCGGTGAAGCTTTCTTT
NA | NA | TRBJ1-1 | TRBV10-3 | CAINSGGTEAFF | TGTGCCATCAATTCGGGGGGCACTGAAGCTTTCTTT
NA | NA | TRBJ2-3 | TRBV5-1 | CASSLSVRDTQYF | TGCGCCAGCAGCTTGTCGGTGAGAGATACGCAGTATTTT
TRBD1 | NA | TRBJ1-5 | TRBV15 | CATSPGGYSNQPQHF | TGTGCCACCAGCCCAGGGGGGTATAGCAATCAGCCCCAGCATTTT
TRBD2 | NA | TRBJ2-3 | TRBV11-3 | CASSPGLAGGTDTQYF | TGTGCCAGCAGCCCCGGACTAGCGGGAGGCACAGATACGCAGTATTTT
NA | once | TRBJ2-7 | TRBV14 | CASSQVYGGSYEQYF | TGTGCCAGCAGCCAAGTGTATGGGGGCTCCTACGAGCAGTACTTC
NA | NA | TRBJ2-5 | TRBV24-1 | CATSDPGQQETQYF | TGTGCCACCAGTGACCCAGGACAGCAAGAGACCCAGTACTTC
NA | NA | TRBJ2-6 | TRBV11-3 | CASSLDTGISGANVLTF | TGTGCCAGCAGCTTAGACACCGGGATCTCTGGGGCCAACGTCCTGACTTTC
NA | NA | TRBJ2-1 | TRBV5-1 | CASSPSGGSYNEQFF | TGCGCCAGCAGCCCGTCTGGGGGGTCCTACAATGAGCAGTTCTTC
TRBD2 | NA | TRBJ2-2 | TRBV5-4 | CASSLRGRDDTGELFF | TGTGCCAGCAGCTTGCGCGGGAGGGACGACACCGGGGAGCTGTTTTTT
NA | NA | TRBJ1-6 | TRBV7-9 | CASSLGGTSYSPLHF | TGTGCCAGCAGCTTAGGGGGAACCTCTTATTCACCCCTCCACTTT
NA | NA | TRBJ2-7 | TRBV18 | CASSSDSTGVGEQYF | TGTGCCAGCTCAAGCGACAGCACTGGTGTTGGCGAGCAGTACTTC
TRBD2 | NA | TRBJ2-2 | TRBV10-1 | CASRETPGLAGVSTGELFF | TGCGCCAGCAGGGAAACTCCGGGACTAGCGGGAGTGAGCACCGGGGAGCTGTTTTTT
NA | NA | TRBJ1-5 | TRBV28 | CASSLIPSPQHF | TGTGCCAGCAGTTTAATCCCTTCGCCCCAGCATTTT
TRBD1 | NA | TRBJ2-1 | TRBV11-2 | CASSTWGTGAYNEQFF | TGTGCCAGCAGCACGTGGGGGACAGGTGCCTACAATGAGCAGTTCTTC
NA | NA | TRBJ1-2 | TRBV2 | CASSESQAYGYTF | TGTGCCAGCAGTGAATCACAGGCCTATGGCTACACCTTC
NA | NA | TRBJ1-4 | TRBV25-1 | CASSEWYTGGEKLFF | TGTGCCAGCAGTGAATGGTATACGGGGGGAGAAAAACTGTTTTTT
NA | NA | TRBJ2-3 | TRBV6-4 | CASSDSNTDTQYF | TGTGCCAGCAGTGACTCGAATACAGATACGCAGTATTTT
NA | NA | TRBJ2-2 | TRBV30 | CASGFYTGELFF | TGTGCCTCGGGGTTTTACACCGGGGAGCTGTTTTTT
NA | once | TRBJ2-2 | TRBV2 | CASSVAAANTGELFF | TGTGCCAGCAGTGTGGCAGCCGCGAACACCGGGGAGCTGTTTTTT
NA | NA | TRBJ2-7 | TRBV15 | CATSRDPGQSSYEQYF | TGTGCCACCAGCAGAGATCCAGGACAGAGTTCCTACGAGCAGTACTTC